This T cell receptor (beta chain) was identified during a study of identical twins. A word on this clonotype: As yet, its antigen is unknown.

Study-wide findings and caveats: Alpha sequences out of frame and shared by twins had excess low generation probability. While abundant cord blood beta clonotypes carried fewer insertions, memory repertoires showed no such pattern. Invariant MAIT and iNKT cells could partly confound zero-insertion analyses.

With V trimmed by 5 bases and J by 0 bases, 9 bases remained unmatched. Germline CDR1 and CDR2: SGHTA and FQGNSA. This CDR3 contains 16 residues. TCRdb re-analysed the 5' RACE reads in MiXCR, keeping a single row per CDR3 protein. The sample consists of around 1.7 million distinct CDR3 sequences, roughly a third of them appearing once. The sequence came from a newborn girl in good health. Sample: cord blood. V gene TRBV7-2 combines with J gene TRBJ1-1; 7 positions match TRBD1. CDR3 loop: CASSPQTGLMNTEAFF. DNA for the CDR3: TGTGCCAGCAGCCCCCAGACAGGGCTAATGAACACTGAAGCTTTCTTT.